The 30 T cell receptor beta chains below come from one sample, sequenced in a study of cytomegalovirus exposure and HLA in healthy donors. PCR employed 60 Vbeta and 13 Jbeta primers. The method was immunoSEQ multiplex PCR; TCRdb's version includes in-frame clones alone and lacks a portion of them. This sample carries approximately 100,000 clones, 84% of them seen once, and the ten largest clones take about 1.1%. The sample taken for sequencing was PBMCs. Receptor source: a young woman in good health and CMV-seronegative.

This clone was detected once. The chain joins TRBV6-6 to TRBJ1-4; D unclear. Germline loops: CDR1 MNHNY, CDR2 SVGAGI (reference sequence). The germline V and J ends were trimmed by 2 bases and 8 bases, with 6 bases remaining between them. CDR3 length: 12 amino acids. In DNA form, the CDR3 reads TGTGCCAGCAGTTACGGAGGAGAAAAACTGTTTTTT. Amino acid sequence: CASSYGGEKLFF.

As concerns this clone: One junction end disagrees with the germline gene, perhaps due to a read error. The V call is TRBV6-1, the J call TRBJ2-3, with 8 bases lining up with TRBD1. CDR1 is MNHNS and CDR2 is SASEGT in the germline V gene. The CDR3 is 14 residues long. CDR3 in DNA: TGTGCCAGCGGTGAAGGACAGGGTGGAGATACGCAGTATTTT. Amino acids: CASGEGQGGDTQYF.

The chain uses TRBV9 and TRBJ2-1; D is uncertain. Trimming cost V 4 bases and J 5 bases, with 10 bases left between them. Looked up from germline, CDR1 is SGDLS and CDR2 is YYNGEE. This CDR3 has 13 residues. CDR3 in DNA: TGTGCCAGCAGCCGAGGCAGAAACAATGAGCAGTTCTTC. Translated: CASSRGRNNEQFF.

This clone has only a few counts. This chain connects TRBV2 to TRBJ2-5, with 9 bases lining up with TRBD1. This CDR3 is built from 14 residues. Trimming cost V 10 bases and J 7 bases; bases outside gene matches: 13. Germline CDR1 and CDR2: SNHLY and FYNNEI. CDR3 nucleotides: TGTGCCACCATTAGGGGGGACAGGGTAGGGACCCAGTACTTC. Protein: CATIRGDRVGTQYF.

The V and J genes are TRBV7-8 and TRBJ2-2; 9 bases are a match to TRBD1. Germline-derived CDR1 and CDR2 are SGHVS and FQNEAQ. Germline trimming cut 5 bases from V and 0 bases from J; bases unmatched to any gene: 4. This CDR3 has 16 amino acids. CDR3 sequence: CASSQGTGPNTGELFF. The CDR3 bases are TGTGCCAGCAGCCAGGGGACAGGGCCGAACACCGGGGAGCTGTTTTTT.

The rearrangement uses TRBV25-1 and TRBJ1-4; D perhaps matches TRBD1 (5 bases). The CDR3 extends over 16 amino acids. V lost 0 bases and J 5 bases, leaving 13 bases between the germline ends. CDR1 and CDR2 from the germline V gene are MGHDK and SYGVNS. Here the CDR3 reads CASSEYSGEGNEKLFF. In nucleotides, the CDR3 is TGTGCCAGCAGTGAATATTCGGGGGAGGGAAATGAAAAACTGTTTTTT. Drawing the rest from reference TRBV25-1 and TRBJ1-4, the complete variable domain is EADIYQTPRYLVIGTGKKITLECSQTMGHDKMYWYQQDPGMELHLIHYSYGVNSTEKGDLSSESTVSRIRTEHFPLTLESARPSHTSQYLCASSEYSGEGNEKLFFGSGTQLSVL.

Here the CDR3 DNA reads TGTGCCAGCAGTCCTTTGGGAGCTGGGGAGACCCAGTACTTC. Protein: CASSPLGAGETQYF. The J gene is TRBJ2-5, the V gene TRBV27; D is perhaps TRBD2 (5 bases). V dropped 5 bases and J dropped 5 bases, with 15 bases sitting between them. The CDR3 extends over 14 amino acids. Germline loops: CDR1 MNHEY, CDR2 SMNVEV (reference sequence).

This clone was observed a handful of times. Written as DNA, the CDR3 is TGTGCCAGCATCCTCCGGGAAGGGAGCTCTGGAAACACCATATATTTT. Its translation: CASILREGSSGNTIYF. This sequence joins TRBV2 and TRBJ1-3; D is unclear. Germline loops: CDR1 SNHLY, CDR2 FYNNEI. Trimming shortened V by 7 bases and J by 0 bases, and 16 bases separated the two germline ends. The CDR3 contains 16 residues.

The J gene is TRBJ1-6, the V gene TRBV29-1; 7 bases match TRBD1. Trimming at V came to 4 bases and at J to 5 bases, leaving 2 bases not matched to a gene. The CDR3 consists of 13 residues. Germline V gene lookup returns CDR1 SQVTM and CDR2 ANQGSEA. In DNA, the CDR3 is TGCAGCGTTGCTGGGACAGATAATTCACCCCTCCACTTT. It translates to CSVAGTDNSPLHF.

This chain links TRBV7-9 with TRBJ1-2, with D perhaps matching TRBD1 (6 bases). CDR1 is SEHNR, CDR2 FQNEAQ, per germline (reference sequence). The CDR3 is 17 amino acids. V lost 2 bases, J lost 6 bases, and 22 bases lay in between. The CDR3 DNA reads as TGTGCCAGCAGCTTATTGGGGGCGGCGGGAGAACTACATGGCTACACCTTC. This sequence encodes CASSLLGAAGELHGYTF. The full variable domain, its missing parts supplied by reference TRBV7-9 and TRBJ1-2, is DTGVSQNPRHKITKRGQNVTFRCDPISEHNRLYWYRQTLGQGPEFLTYFQNEAQLEKSRLLSDRFSAERPKGSFSTLEIQRTEQGDSAMYLCASSLLGAAGELHGYTFGSGTRLTVV.

The V and J genes are TRBV15 and TRBJ1-2; tentative D call: TRBD1 (5 bases). Germline V gives CDR1 LNHNV, CDR2 YYDKDF (reference sequence). The ends were cut back, 1 base at V and 3 bases at J, with 9 bases in the middle. This CDR3 is 14 amino acids long. The CDR3 loop is CATSRVSQDYGYTF. Written as DNA, the CDR3 is TGTGCCACCAGCAGAGTATCACAGGACTATGGCTACACCTTC.

In its sample, this clone was seen once. This chain links TRBV18 with TRBJ2-3; 12 nucleotides align to TRBD2. The germline V gene has CDR1 KGHSH and CDR2 LQKENI. After removal of 1 base from V and 0 bases from J, the junction contained 8 bases not matched to a gene. CDR3 length: 19 amino acids. CDR3 nucleotides: TGTGCCAGCTCACCACGAGGACTAGCGGGGCAAACTAGCACAGATACGCAGTATTTT. Amino acids: CASSPRGLAGQTSTDTQYF.

Concerning this clone: Other DNA sequences in the sample encode the same CDR3. V and J are TRBV27 and TRBJ2-7; a weak D match, TRBD1 (5 bases). The V end was cut by 6 bases, the J end by 4 bases, with 7 bases between. This CDR3 spans 11 amino acids. Looked up from germline, CDR1 is MNHEY and CDR2 is SMNVEV (reference sequence). CDR3: CASSSGYEQYF. The CDR3 DNA reads TGTGCCAGCAGCTCAGGGTACGAGCAGTACTTC.

V and J are TRBV4-2 and TRBJ2-3; D unclear. In germline, CDR1 is LGHNA, CDR2 YNFKEQ. This CDR3 region has 15 residues. Trimming left V 5 bases short and J 1 base short, with 13 bases between. In DNA form, the CDR3 reads TGTGCCAGCAGCATAATGGGCAGCCGCACAGATACGCAGTATTTT. This translates into CASSIMGSRTDTQYF.

There are a few counts of this clone. The V call is TRBV4-1, the J call TRBJ2-1; the match to TRBD2 covers 11 bases. CDR1 is MGHRA and CDR2 is YSYEKL in the germline V gene. The CDR3 runs 16 residues. V was clipped by 3 bases and J by 8 bases; unmatched bases: 9. The CDR3 here is CASSHVGLAVGDEQFF. Written as DNA, the CDR3 is TGCGCCAGCAGCCATGTGGGACTAGCGGTGGGGGATGAGCAGTTCTTC.

This clone was counted between two and nine times. The chain couples TRBV6-5 to TRBJ2-7; TRBD1 matches at 7 bases. CDR3 length: 12 amino acids. Unmatched junction bases numbered 5, after V lost 6 bases and J lost 6 bases. Germline assignment: CDR1 MNHEY and CDR2 SVGAGI. Here the CDR3 DNA reads TGTGCCAGCAGCTACAGGGGTCGCGAGCAGTACTTC. This encodes CASSYRGREQYF.

This clone showed up just once. The genes are TRBV7-9 and TRBJ2-7, with a weak D call TRBD2 (6 bases). The CDR3 covers 15 residues. V lost 5 bases, J lost 3 bases, and 17 bases lay in between. Germline V gene lookup returns CDR1 SEHNR and CDR2 FQNEAQ (reference sequence). The CDR3 protein is CASSRGLRLDYEQYF. The CDR3 region has the DNA TGTGCCAGCAGCAGGGGACTTCGCCTGGACTACGAGCAGTACTTC.

The chain joins TRBV21-1 to TRBJ1-1; the table assigns TRBD1, which was not confirmed against the DNA. TRBV21-1 has pseudogene status. The length of the CDR3 is 15 residues. Written as DNA, the CDR3 is TGTGCCAGCAGCAAATGCTGCAGGGAGAACACTGAAGCTTTCTTT. Its protein is CASSKCCRENTEAFF.

The chain links TRBV13 to TRBJ2-5; a possible D gene is TRBD2 (5 bases). Germline CDR1 reads PRHDT; CDR2 reads FYEKMQ (reference sequence). Trimming cost V 5 bases and J 4 bases, with 11 bases left between them. The CDR3 loop spans 13 amino acids. CDR3 sequence reads: CASSRGLGETQYF. The CDR3 DNA reads as TGTGCCAGCAGCCGCGGGTTGGGAGAGACCCAGTACTTC.

The chain recombines TRBV5-1 with TRBJ1-1; 7 positions match TRBD1. The V gene end was trimmed by 0 bases and the J gene end by 1 base; junction bases not matched to a gene: 3. The CDR3 runs to 15 residues. CDR1 is SGHRS and CDR2 is YFSETQ in the germline V gene. The CDR3 here is CASSLAGTENTEAFF. The CDR3 DNA reads as TGCGCCAGCAGCTTGGCCGGGACAGAGAACACTGAAGCTTTCTTT. Filled out from reference TRBV5-1 and TRBJ1-1, the complete variable domain reads KAGVTQTPRYLIKTRGQQVTLSCSPISGHRSVSWYQQTPGQGLQFLFEYFSETQRNKGNFPGRFSGRQFSNSRSEMNVSTLELGDSALYLCASSLAGTENTEAFFGQGTRLTVV.

The genes are TRBV7-2 and TRBJ1-4; the D gene is possibly TRBD1 (5 bases). This CDR3 region has 14 residues. Trimming took 5 bases from V and 2 from J, leaving 9 bases between them. CDR1 and CDR2 (germline): SGHTA, FQGNSA. The CDR3 sequence: CASSRGGTNEKLFF. The CDR3 coding sequence is TGTGCCAGCAGCCGCGGGGGGACTAATGAAAAACTGTTTTTT.

The chain links TRBV28 to TRBJ1-3; tentatively, D is TRBD1 (6 bases). V lost 6 bases, J lost 2 bases, and 8 bases lay in between. The CDR3 is made up of 13 amino acids. Germline lookup yields CDR1 MDHEN and CDR2 SYDVKM. CDR3 sequence (DNA): TGTGCCAGCAGGCGGGGGCCTGGAAACACCATATATTTT. Protein product: CASRRGPGNTIYF.

This clone has just a few counts. This rearrangement joins TRBV4-3 to TRBJ1-1; 9 nucleotides agree with TRBD1. CDR3 length equals 13 residues. CDR1 LGHNA and CDR2 YSLEER come from the germline V gene. V lost 11 bases, J lost 5 bases, and 9 bases stayed unmatched. The DNA for the CDR3 is TGCGCCTCGGGACAGGGATTTGGGACTGAAGCTTTCTTT. Amino acid sequence: CASGQGFGTEAFF.

The V call is TRBV2, the J call TRBJ2-7; the match to TRBD2 covers 8 bases. V trimming: 4 bases; J trimming: 2 bases; junction bases outside the gene matches: 7. The CDR3 is 15 residues long. CDR1 SNHLY and CDR2 FYNNEI come from the germline V gene. The CDR3: CASSALRGVTYEQYF. In nucleotides, the CDR3 is TGTGCCAGCAGTGCTTTGCGGGGGGTGACCTACGAGCAGTACTTC.

V and J are TRBV6-4 and TRBJ1-6, with 7 nucleotides matching TRBD1. The V and J ends lost 6 bases and 6 bases, in that order; junction bases with no gene match: 2. The CDR3 has 13 amino acids. Looked up from germline, CDR1 is MRHNA and CDR2 is SNTAGT. The CDR3 nucleotides are TGTGCCAGCAGGGGGGACAGTAATTCACCCCTCCACTTT. This translates into CASRGDSNSPLHF.

V gene TRBV18 combines with J gene TRBJ1-4; D gene ambiguous. CDR3 length equals 13 residues. Germline V CDR1 and CDR2: KGHSH, LQKENI. Trimming took off 9 bases at V and 0 bases at J, with 8 bases between the two ends. The CDR3 spells CASHPATNEKLFF. As DNA, the CDR3 is TGTGCCAGTCACCCGGCAACTAATGAAAAACTGTTTTTT.

This rearrangement joins TRBV5-6 to TRBJ1-4; a possible D gene is TRBD1 (6 bases). This CDR3 has 14 residues. Between the trimmed V and J ends, which lost 3 bases and 8 bases, there was a span of 14 bases. Germline lookup yields CDR1 SGHDT and CDR2 YYEEEE. The CDR3 DNA follows: TGTGCCAGCAGCTCATCCACAGGGCCCGAAAAACTGTTTTTT. It encodes CASSSSTGPEKLFF. The complete variable domain, with remaining parts taken from reference TRBV5-6 and TRBJ1-4, reads DAGVTQSPTHLIKTRGQQVTLRCSPKSGHDTVSWYQQALGQGPQFIFQYYEEEERQRGNFPDRFSGHQFPNYSSELNVNALLLGDSALYLCASSSSTGPEKLFFGSGTQLSVL.

The genes are TRBV23-1 and TRBJ1-5, with a tentative D call TRBD1 (6 bases). TRBV23-1 is marked as an open reading frame, function uncertain. This CDR3 region has 18 residues. The V end was cut by 2 bases, the J end by 2 bases, with 19 bases between. Here the CDR3 DNA reads TGCGCCAGCAGTCAACGTCCCCCCAGGGGCGCAGGCAATCAGCCCCAGCATTTT. This translates into CASSQRPPRGAGNQPQHF.

Written as DNA, the CDR3 is TGTGCCAGCAGCACTGACAGGAGCACAGATACGCAGTATTTT. This sequence encodes CASSTDRSTDTQYF. The rearrangement joins TRBV5-4 to TRBJ2-3, with TRBD1 as a possible D gene (6 bases). Germline CDR1 SGHNT, CDR2 YYREEE (reference sequence). The V gene lost 4 bases and the J gene lost 0 bases, with 9 bases spanning the gap. This CDR3 is 14 amino acids long. Based on the CDR3 plus reference TRBV5-4 and TRBJ2-3, the full variable domain is ETGVTQSPTHLIKTRGQQVTLRCSSQSGHNTVSWYQQALGQGPQFIFQYYREEENGRGNFPPRFSGLQFPNYSSELNVNALELDDSALYLCASSTDRSTDTQYFGPGTRLTVL.

This chain joins TRBV7-8 and TRBJ2-4; 9 bases align to TRBD2. This CDR3 has 18 amino acids. J was trimmed by 0 bases and V by 1 base; bases with no gene match: 7. Germline V gene sequence: CDR1 SGHVS, CDR2 FQNEAQ. For the CDR3, the DNA is TGTGCCAGCAGCTTAGTAGGGGGGACTAGCTCAGCCAAAAACATTCAGTACTTC. It translates to CASSLVGGTSSAKNIQYF.